This T cell receptor beta chain was retrieved from a study of lymphopenia after photon versus proton radiotherapy. Whole-study results and caveats: Authors raise, but do not show, better survival with proton therapy. Under photons, naive T cells and diversity fell while effector/memory populations rose. Post-nadir diversity loss with photons came from oligoclonal expansion, particularly CD8+ Temra cells. In patients who died, overall survival fell as post-nadir TCR diversity dropped more.

The germline gives CDR1 LNHDA, CDR2 SQIVND (reference sequence). V lost 6 bases to trimming and J lost 7 bases, with 12 bases between them. CDR3 size: 13 residues. This clone was observed once. The antigen is undetermined. TCRdb keeps only in-frame clones here, not all; method: immunoSEQ multiplex PCR. The table has 68,000 or so clones, around 90% seen once. Specimen: peripheral blood, collected from a patient treated with photon-based radiotherapy. This clonotype was sampled from a woman aged 70-85 years with pancreatic cancer. This sequence joins TRBV19 and TRBJ2-2, with a weak D call TRBD1 (5 bases). CDR3 sequence reads: CASRTPGIGELFF. The DNA for the CDR3 is TGTGCCAGTAGAACACCAGGGATCGGGGAGCTGTTTTTT.